The source of this TCR beta chain is a study of blood T cell repertoires in COVID-19. The table came from immunoSEQ multiplex PCR; TCRdb's copy has only in-frame clones and leaves some out. The table shows tens of thousands of clones, with roughly 80% occurring only once. A few counts support this clone. This receptor was taken from a woman older than 75 with acute or convalescent COVID-19. Specimen: peripheral blood.

CDR3 bases: TGTGCCAGCAGAAGGACAGGTGATAGCAATCAGCCCCAGCATTTT. Translation: CASRRTGDSNQPQHF. This chain links TRBV6-6 with TRBJ1-5, with 7 bases that match TRBD1. CDR1 is MNHNY, CDR2 SVGAGI, per germline (reference sequence). V lost 6 bases, J lost 0 bases, and 5 bases stayed unmatched. The CDR3 covers 15 residues.